This T cell receptor (beta chain) was profiled in a study of blood T cell repertoires in COVID-19. Looking at the study overall: Both acute and convalescent COVID-19 samples were obtained from the United States, Italy and Spain. Sources were T cells, B-cell-depleted T cells, or PBMCs; the material itself was cDNA or gDNA.

Germline V gene data show CDR1 as SEHNR and CDR2 as FQNEAQ (reference sequence). J was trimmed by 9 bases and V by 5 bases; bases with no gene match: 15. The CDR3 contains 16 residues. Method: immunoSEQ multiplex PCR; TCRdb's copy keeps in-frame clones and lacks some. The profile covers under 150,000 clones, with around 83% appearing a single time and 18% taken by the ten largest. Participants had their cohort set by participant-reported clinical history. This clone appeared a few times. This chain joins TRBV7-9 and TRBJ2-1, with TRBD2 matching 8 bases. The source is a man aged 25-40 years who had recovered from COVID-19. Sequencing input: PBMCs or T cells enriched from blood (not recorded which). CDR3 amino acids: CASSGSRSGSDGEQFF. The CDR3 nucleotides are TGTGCCAGCAGCGGGTCGAGGAGCGGGAGTGACGGTGAGCAGTTCTTC.